Listed here are 24 T cell receptor beta chains from one sample, sequenced in a study of regulatory T cells in long-lasting Graves disease. Arm-PCR with iRepertoire HTBI primers amplified the CDR3 regions for these TCR beta libraries. TCRdb fed the multiplex PCR reads into MiXCR, producing one record per CDR3 protein. The repertoire consists of 400,000 to 500,000 distinct CDR3 sequences, with 11% to 15% occurring once and the leading ten covering 17%. Specified time point: newly diagnosed GD, antithyroid drugs for less than 3 months. There was RNA extracted from PBMCs, and the TCR library was made from it. These data were likewise used in another study, on T cells in Graves' hyperthyroidism and ophthalmopathy.

The sequences come from peripheral blood mononuclear cells (PBMCs), collected at new diagnosis, from a patient treated with antithyroid drugs. The receptors derive from a woman between 50 and 59 years old with Graves disease.

This clonotype was seen ten or more times. V is TRBV11-2 and J is TRBJ2-7; 8 nucleotides align to TRBD1. V lost 0 bases to trimming and J lost 2 bases; unmatched junction nucleotides: 3. Looked up from germline, CDR1 is SGHAT and CDR2 is FQNNGV. The CDR3 spans 15 residues. CDR3 region: CASSLDRTGTYEQYF. As DNA, the CDR3 is TGTGCCAGCAGCTTAGATCGGACAGGGACCTACGAGCAGTACTTC.

This clonotype came up a few times. The chain is built from TRBV4-1 and TRBJ2-1, with 9 bases lining up with TRBD2. The germline V gene has CDR1 MGHRA and CDR2 YSYEKL. The ends lost 1 base at V and 9 bases at J; junction bases unmatched: 10. This CDR3 has 16 amino acids. Here the CDR3 DNA reads TGCGCCAGCAGCCAAGGATTCGGGACTAGCTTTTCTGAGCAGTTCTTC. Its translation is CASSQGFGTSFSEQFF.

This clonotype was seen many times. This chain connects TRBV7-9 to TRBJ1-1; a possible D gene is TRBD1 (6 bases). This CDR3 spans 15 amino acids. In germline, CDR1 is SEHNR, CDR2 FQNEAQ (reference sequence). V was shortened by 1 base and J by 1 base, with 10 bases between the two germline ends. DNA for the CDR3: TGTGCCAGCAGCTTAGTAGGCAGGGGGAACACTGAAGCTTTCTTT. The encoded protein is CASSLVGRGNTEAFF.

J is TRBJ1-2 and V is TRBV5-4, with TRBD1 matching 9 bases. The trim removed 4 bases at V and 2 bases at J, leaving 6 bases unmatched. The CDR3 consists of 15 residues. Germline lookup yields CDR1 SGHNT and CDR2 YYREEE (reference sequence). CDR3 DNA: TGTGCCAGCAGCCACGCCGGGACAGGGAACTATGGCTACACCTTC. As protein: CASSHAGTGNYGYTF.

In its sample, this clonotype was seen a few times. A read error may explain this, as a much larger clone is one base away. V gene TRBV7-9 combines with J gene TRBJ1-1; D is ambiguous. The germline V gene encodes CDR1 SEHNR and CDR2 FQNEAQ (reference sequence). The CDR3 consists of 14 residues. Trimming shortened V by 3 bases and J by 1 base, and 9 bases separated the two germline ends. The CDR3 bases are TGTGCCAGCAGCTTGGGTAAGGGGAACACTGAAGCTTTCTTT. Amino acid sequence: CASSLGKGNTEAFF. Full variable domain (missing parts from reference TRBV7-9 and TRBJ1-1): DTGVSQNPRHKITKRGQNVTFRCDPISEHNRLYWYRQTLGQGPEFLTYFQNEAQLEKSRLLSDRFSAERPKGSFSTLEIQRTEQGDSAMYLCASSLGKGNTEAFFGQGTRLTVV.

This clonotype was counted many times. This chain uses TRBV28 with TRBJ2-5; 10 bases are a match to TRBD2. The germline gives CDR1 MDHEN, CDR2 SYDVKM. V lost 8 bases to trimming and J lost 4 bases; unmatched junction nucleotides: 1. The CDR3 loop spans 12 amino acids. CDR3 residues: CASPSGRETQYF. The DNA for the CDR3 is TGTGCCAGCCCTAGCGGGAGAGAGACCCAGTACTTC.

This clonotype came up a few times. The chain combines TRBV27 with TRBJ1-4, with 7 bases matching TRBD1. There are 16 residues in the CDR3. V was pared by 2 bases and J by 6 bases, with 9 bases of the junction left unmatched. The germline V gene has CDR1 MNHEY and CDR2 SMNVEV (reference sequence). CDR3: CASSLTRDSYHEKLFF. The CDR3, as DNA: TGTGCCAGCAGTTTAACCCGGGACAGCTACCATGAAAAACTGTTTTTT.

This clonotype was recorded at least ten times. The chain employs TRBV3-1 and TRBJ1-1; D gene ambiguous. V lost 1 base and J lost 1, with 4 bases in between. The CDR3 covers 13 residues. CDR1 and CDR2 from the germline V gene are LGHDT and YNNKEL (reference sequence). The DNA of the CDR3 is TGTGCCAGCAGCCAAGTCCCGAACACTGAAGCTTTCTTT. Its protein product is CASSQVPNTEAFF. Drawing the rest from reference TRBV3-1 and TRBJ1-1, the complete variable domain is DTAVSQTPKYLVTQMGNDKSIKCEQNLGHDTMYWYKQDSKKFLKIMFSYNNKELIINETVPNRFSPKSPDKAHLNLHINSLELGDSAVYFCASSQVPNTEAFFGQGTRLTVV.

The chain links TRBV24-1 to TRBJ2-3; TRBD2 matches 11 bases. Trimming removed 4 bases from V and 6 bases from J; junction bases left unmatched: 8. This CDR3 is built from 16 residues. Germline V lookup: CDR1 KGHDR, CDR2 SFDVKD. CDR3: CATSEFRLAGSDTQYF. As DNA, the CDR3 is TGTGCCACCAGTGAGTTCCGACTAGCGGGGTCGGATACGCAGTATTTT.

V usage is TRBV7-9 and J usage is TRBJ1-3; unclear D gene. Germline CDR1 SEHNR, CDR2 FQNEAQ (reference sequence). This CDR3 region has 15 residues. V was pared by 3 bases and J by 0 bases, with 9 bases between. CDR3 coding DNA: TGTGCCAGCAGCTTCGGCCTCATCTCTGGAAACACCATATATTTT. It yields the protein CASSFGLISGNTIYF. Based on the CDR3 plus reference TRBV7-9 and TRBJ1-3, the full variable domain is DTGVSQNPRHKITKRGQNVTFRCDPISEHNRLYWYRQTLGQGPEFLTYFQNEAQLEKSRLLSDRFSAERPKGSFSTLEIQRTEQGDSAMYLCASSFGLISGNTIYFGEGSWLTVV.

In the case of this clonotype: With a much larger clone just one base away, this may be a read error. V usage is TRBV6-1 and J usage is TRBJ2-7; 7 bases align to TRBD2. This CDR3 has 14 amino acids. Per the germline V gene, CDR1 is MNHNS and CDR2 is SASEGT. The CDR3 nucleotides read TGTGCCAGCGGTGAACTAGCGCGTCTCTACGAGCAGTACTTC. Protein product: CASGELARLYEQYF.

This clonotype was recorded at least ten times. The J gene is TRBJ2-1, the V gene TRBV5-1, with D perhaps being TRBD1 or TRBD2 (5 bases each). V was cut by 9 bases and J by 0 bases, with 16 bases left in between. Germline V gene data show CDR1 as SGHRS and CDR2 as YFSETQ. CDR3 length: 15 residues. The CDR3 reads CATPGTRVSYNEQFF. CDR3 bases: TGCGCCACGCCGGGGACCCGCGTCTCCTACAATGAGCAGTTCTTC.

This chain links TRBV7-9 with TRBJ1-4; tentative D call: TRBD1 (5 bases). Between the trimmed V and J ends, which lost 4 bases and 4 bases, there was a span of 16 bases. This CDR3 has 16 amino acids. Germline CDR1 is SEHNR and CDR2 is FQNEAQ (reference sequence). The CDR3 DNA reads TGTGCCAGCAGCTCGTCCCAGGGAGGGAGTAATGAAAAACTGTTTTTT. It encodes CASSSSQGGSNEKLFF.

Only a few counts were recorded for this clonotype. The chain recombines TRBV4-1 with TRBJ1-6; D unclear. Germline V lookup: CDR1 MGHRA, CDR2 YSYEKL. The CDR3 covers 15 residues. Trimming pared 5 bases from V and 5 bases from J, leaving 13 bases between. In nucleotides, the CDR3 is TGCGCCAGCAGCGTCCGATATACCGATAATTCACCCCTCCACTTT. It specifies CASSVRYTDNSPLHF.

This clonotype was recorded many times. This chain joins TRBV5-1 and TRBJ2-5, with 14 bases matching TRBD2. The trim removed 2 bases at V and 7 bases at J, leaving 7 bases unmatched. This CDR3 contains 16 residues. Per germline, CDR1 SGHRS and CDR2 YFSETQ. The CDR3: CASSFQGLAGGGTQYF. The CDR3, as DNA: TGCGCCAGCAGCTTTCAAGGACTAGCGGGAGGAGGGACCCAGTACTTC. Together with reference TRBV5-1 and TRBJ2-5, the CDR3 gives the full variable domain: KAGVTQTPRYLIKTRGQQVTLSCSPISGHRSVSWYQQTPGQGLQFLFEYFSETQRNKGNFPGRFSGRQFSNSRSEMNVSTLELGDSALYLCASSFQGLAGGGTQYFGPGTRLLVL.

This clonotype was detected only a few times. The V gene is TRBV5-1, the J gene TRBJ2-3; TRBD1 agrees at 11 bases. This CDR3 is built from 15 residues. Per germline, CDR1 SGHRS and CDR2 YFSETQ. The J segment lost 3 bases and the V segment lost 4 bases, leaving 4 bases of the junction unmatched. The CDR3 sequence: CASSVGTGGTDTQYF. The CDR3 bases are TGCGCCAGCAGCGTGGGGACAGGGGGGACAGATACGCAGTATTTT.

Many counts were recorded for this clonotype. This sequence joins TRBV12-3 or TRBV12-4 and TRBJ2-7; the match to TRBD2 covers 8 bases. CDR3 size: 15 residues. J gave up 3 bases and V 1 base, and 5 bases lay outside the gene matches. CDR3 bases: TGTGCCAGCAGTTTAGGCCTAGCGGGTCACTACGAGCAGTACTTC. It specifies CASSLGLAGHYEQYF.

There are many counts of this clonotype. V usage is TRBV2 and J usage is TRBJ2-1, with a weak D call TRBD2 (7 bases). Per the germline V gene, CDR1 is SNHLY and CDR2 is FYNNEI. The CDR3 has 16 amino acids. Trimming pared 2 bases from V and 6 bases from J, leaving 17 bases between. CDR3 residues: CASSESGPRGPNEQFF. The CDR3 DNA reads as TGTGCCAGCAGTGAATCCGGACCGCGGGGGCCCAATGAGCAGTTCTTC.

This clonotype has a count of ten or more. The rearrangement joins TRBV20-1 to TRBJ2-1, with a tentative D call TRBD1 (6 bases). This CDR3 has 15 residues. Germline-derived CDR1 and CDR2 are DFQATT and SNEGSKA (reference sequence). V was shortened by 8 bases and J by 3 bases, with 20 bases between the two germline ends. CDR3 residues: CSSTEHRVGYNEQFF. The CDR3 DNA sequence: TGCAGTTCTACCGAGCACAGGGTCGGCTACAATGAGCAGTTCTTC.

This clonotype was recorded at least ten times. This rearrangement joins TRBV28 to TRBJ2-7, with TRBD2 matching over 8 bases. Per germline, CDR1 MDHEN and CDR2 SYDVKM. J lost 2 bases, V lost 3 bases, and 3 bases had no gene match. The CDR3 consists of 14 residues. CDR3 sequence: CASSFISGTYEQYF. The CDR3 DNA follows: TGTGCCAGCAGTTTCATTAGCGGGACCTACGAGCAGTACTTC.

This clonotype appeared a few times. V usage is TRBV6-2 or TRBV6-3 and J usage is TRBJ2-7, with TRBD1 identical over 8 bases. This CDR3 has 16 amino acids. The ends lost 4 bases at V and 0 bases at J; junction bases unmatched: 8. The germline V gene has CDR1 MNHEY and CDR2 SVGEGT. The CDR3 reads CASSLSRDRTSYEQYF. CDR3 nucleotides: TGTGCCAGCAGTTTAAGTAGGGACAGGACCTCCTACGAGCAGTACTTC.

This chain joins TRBV30 and TRBJ2-7; 7 bases align to TRBD2. Germline-derived CDR1 and CDR2 are GTSNPN and SVGIG (reference sequence). With 5 bases clipped from V and 7 bases from J, the junction kept 11 bases outside the gene matches. The CDR3 contains 13 residues. The CDR3 protein is CAWGGGGGGEQYF. The CDR3 DNA reads as TGTGCCTGGGGGGGGGGGGGGGGGGGGGAGCAGTACTTC. The entire variable domain, with the rest obtained from reference TRBV30 and TRBJ2-7, is as follows: SQTIHQWPATLVQPVGSPLSLECTVEGTSNPNLYWYRQAAGRGLQLLFYSVGIGQISSEVPQNLSASRPQDRQFILSSKKLLLSDSGFYLCAWGGGGGGEQYFGPGTRLTVT.

This chain connects TRBV12-3 or TRBV12-4 to TRBJ2-1, with 8 positions matching TRBD1. The CDR3 covers 13 residues. After removal of 6 bases from V and 6 bases from J, the junction contained 4 bases not matched to a gene. The CDR3 sequence is CASRMGQVNEQFF. The CDR3 bases are TGTGCCAGCAGGATGGGACAGGTCAATGAGCAGTTCTTC.

This clonotype was found many times. The chain couples TRBV6-1 to TRBJ2-4; D ambiguous. The CDR3 covers 16 residues. From germline, CDR1 is MNHNS and CDR2 SASEGT. Trimming left V 5 bases short and J 5 bases short, with 19 bases between. The CDR3 sequence: CASSLGQAPDQNIQYF. In DNA, the CDR3 is TGTGCCAGCAGTCTCGGGCAGGCGCCCGACCAAAACATTCAGTACTTC.